The 32 T cell receptor beta chains below all came from one sample that was sequenced in a study of T cell responses to AZD1222 COVID-19 vaccine. Libraries were prepared by immunoSEQ multiplex PCR; TCRdb keeps only in-frame clonotypes and omits some of them. The table includes under 95,000 clones, approximately 86% detected once. The sample was peripheral blood, taken on day 0 of AZD1222 vaccination. All receptors come from an adult in good health.

This rearrangement joins TRBV10-3 to TRBJ1-5; perhaps TRBD1 as D (5 bases). The CDR3 length is 15 residues. V gave up 2 bases and J gave up 4 bases, with 12 bases separating them. Germline V gene lookup returns CDR1 ENHRY and CDR2 SYGVKD. The DNA for the CDR3 is TGTGCCATCAGTGAGGAGGGGTTTGCAAATCAGCCCCAGCATTTT. It codes for CAISEEGFANQPQHF.

The V call is TRBV19, the J call TRBJ2-7; 7 bases line up with TRBD2. The CDR3 runs to 15 residues. Germline V gene lookup returns CDR1 LNHDA and CDR2 SQIVND (reference sequence). J gave up 5 bases and V 2 bases, and 9 bases lay outside the gene matches. CDR3 in amino acids: CASSIRLAGLDEQYF. CDR3 sequence (DNA): TGTGCCAGTAGTATACGGTTAGCGGGCCTGGACGAGCAGTACTTC. Full variable domain (missing parts from reference TRBV19 and TRBJ2-7): DGGITQSPKYLFRKEGQNVTLSCEQNLNHDAMYWYRQDPGQGLRLIYYSQIVNDFQKGDIAEGYSVSREKKESFPLTVTSAQKNPTAFYLCASSIRLAGLDEQYFGPGTRLTVT.

This chain connects TRBV12-3 or TRBV12-4 to TRBJ1-4; D perhaps matches TRBD1 (5 bases). The ends were cut back, 5 bases at V and 7 bases at J, with 11 bases in the middle. The CDR3 loop spans 13 amino acids. The CDR3 sequence is CASSVRDAEKLFF. Here the CDR3 DNA reads TGTGCCAGCAGTGTCCGGGACGCTGAAAAACTGTTTTTT.

The chain couples TRBV6-5 to TRBJ2-7, with D perhaps assigned TRBD1 or TRBD2 (5 bases each). This CDR3 contains 13 residues. V was cut by 5 bases and J by 9 bases, with 17 bases left in between. Germline values: CDR1 MNHEY, CDR2 SVGAGI. CDR3 sequence reads: CASSPTERGGQYF. Written as DNA, the CDR3 is TGTGCCAGCAGTCCCACCGAGAGGGGCGGGCAGTACTTC.

The chain recombines TRBV12-5 with TRBJ2-7, with D possibly being TRBD1 (5 bases). The CDR3 runs to 13 residues. Germline V gene sequence: CDR1 LGHNT, CDR2 FRNRAP. V was shortened by 7 bases and J by 7 bases, with 17 bases between the two germline ends. The CDR3 here is CASAPDGAREQYF. Here the CDR3 DNA reads TGTGCTAGTGCCCCTGATGGGGCCCGGGAGCAGTACTTC.

The chain joins TRBV14 to TRBJ1-1, with 9 positions matching TRBD1. CDR3 length: 15 amino acids. V lost 3 bases, J lost 4 bases, and 6 bases stayed unmatched. Looked up from germline, CDR1 is SGHDN and CDR2 is FVKESK. Written as DNA, the CDR3 is TGTGCCAGCAGCCACGCAACAGGGGGCCCCACTGAAGCTTTCTTT. This encodes CASSHATGGPTEAFF.

The chain couples TRBV7-2 to TRBJ2-2; a weak D match, TRBD2 (6 bases). The CDR3 has 15 residues. Trimming removed 5 bases at V and 0 bases at J, with 10 bases between. Looked up from germline, CDR1 is SGHTA and CDR2 is FQGNSA. The DNA of the CDR3 is TGTGCCAGCAGCAGACGACTAGCGAACACCGGGGAGCTGTTTTTT. Translating it yields CASSRRLANTGELFF.

The chain is built from TRBV6-5 and TRBJ1-1; maybe TRBD1 (5 bases). With 6 bases removed from V and 1 base from J, the gap between germline ends came to 9 bases. The CDR3 runs to 13 residues. From germline, CDR1 is MNHEY and CDR2 SVGAGI. CDR3 sequence: CASSDRRNTEAFF. DNA of the CDR3: TGTGCCAGCAGCGACAGACGGAACACTGAAGCTTTCTTT.

The rearrangement links TRBV3-1 (or the pseudogene TRBV3-2) to TRBJ1-2; TRBD1 aligns across 7 bases. The CDR3 consists of 11 residues. CDR1 is LGHDT and CDR2 is YNNKEL in the germline V gene (reference sequence). V gave up 9 bases and J gave up 4 bases; unmatched junction bases: 2. For the CDR3, the DNA is TGTGCCAGTCGGGACAGCTATGGCTACACCTTC. Protein: CASRDSYGYTF.

The chain links TRBV3-1 (or the pseudogene TRBV3-2) to TRBJ2-3; no firm D call. Between the trimmed V and J ends, which lost 0 bases and 0 bases, there was a span of 4 bases. This CDR3 is 14 amino acids long. Germline CDR1 reads LGHDT; CDR2 reads YNNKEL (reference sequence). The CDR3 reads CASSQDLSTDTQYF. In DNA form, the CDR3 reads TGTGCCAGCAGCCAAGACTTGAGCACAGATACGCAGTATTTT.

The rearrangement uses TRBV5-1 and TRBJ2-1; 14 bases fit TRBD2. V dropped 4 bases and J dropped 7; count of bases not matched to a gene: 10. The CDR3 has 17 amino acids. Germline loops: CDR1 SGHRS, CDR2 YFSETQ. The CDR3 sequence is CASSTGLAGAFANEQFF. CDR3 nucleotides: TGCGCCAGCAGCACGGGACTAGCGGGAGCGTTTGCAAATGAGCAGTTCTTC.

This rearrangement joins TRBV6-5 to TRBJ2-3, with 10 positions matching TRBD2. Germline CDR1 is MNHEY and CDR2 is SVGAGI. The junction had 3 bases not matched to a gene; V was cut back by 5 bases and J by 1 base. The CDR3 has 15 residues. DNA for the CDR3: TGTGCCAGCAGTATAGCGGGAGGACGCACAGATACGCAGTATTTT. Residues: CASSIAGGRTDTQYF.

This clone was recorded a few times. The gene calls are TRBV5-1 and TRBJ2-2, with TRBD1 identical over 9 bases. J gave up 0 bases and V 4 bases, and 4 bases lay outside the gene matches. This CDR3 spans 16 amino acids. The germline V gene has CDR1 SGHRS and CDR2 YFSETQ. The CDR3 spells CASSPRTGANTGELFF. The CDR3, as DNA: TGCGCCAGCAGCCCAAGGACAGGGGCGAACACCGGGGAGCTGTTTTTT.

This chain connects TRBV19 to TRBJ1-5; 10 nucleotides line up with TRBD1. The CDR3 covers 17 residues. The V and J ends lost 4 bases and 4 bases, in that order; junction bases with no gene match: 10. Germline assignment: CDR1 LNHDA and CDR2 SQIVND (reference sequence). CDR3 nucleotides: TGTGCCAGTAGTACCCGGGACAGGGGAGGTTTAAATCAGCCCCAGCATTTT. It yields the protein CASSTRDRGGLNQPQHF.

This sequence joins TRBV7-2 and TRBJ2-5, with no clear D. This CDR3 comprises 14 residues. The V and J ends lost 3 bases and 5 bases respectively, with 13 bases between them. In germline, CDR1 is SGHTA, CDR2 FQGNSA. CDR3 loop: CASSFSQYEETQYF. The CDR3 DNA reads as TGTGCCAGCAGCTTCAGTCAGTACGAGGAGACCCAGTACTTC.

The V and J genes are TRBV25-1 and TRBJ2-1, with D perhaps matching TRBD2 (6 bases). V was cut by 5 bases and J by 4 bases, with 21 bases left in between. This CDR3 spans 17 amino acids. Germline CDR1 MGHDK, CDR2 SYGVNS. The DNA for the CDR3 is TGTGCCAGCAGTCCGATCGGGCTGGGACTCCCTTACAATGAGCAGTTCTTC. Amino acid sequence: CASSPIGLGLPYNEQFF.

This clone was detected only once. Mismatch with germline at one junction end may stem from a read error. This chain links TRBV19 with TRBJ2-2; maybe TRBD1 (6 bases). This CDR3 has 14 residues. Germline assignment: CDR1 LNHDA and CDR2 SQIVND (reference sequence). Here the CDR3 DNA reads TGTGCCAGTAGTCCAGGACAGAACGCCGGGGAGCTGTTTTTT. It yields the protein CASSPGQNAGELFF.

The J gene is TRBJ1-6, the V gene TRBV11-2; D not resolved. CDR1 is SGHAT, CDR2 FQNNGV, per germline. V shed 0 bases and J shed 0 bases, with 9 bases lying between them. This CDR3 is built from 17 residues. The CDR3 spells CASSLDSLSSYNSPLHF. CDR3 DNA: TGTGCCAGCAGCTTAGATAGCCTGAGCTCCTATAATTCACCCCTCCACTTT.

The chain recombines TRBV30 with TRBJ2-3; no clear D gene. V was cut by 2 bases and J by 0 bases, with 3 bases left in between. This CDR3 is built from 12 residues. Germline-derived CDR1 and CDR2 are GTSNPN and SVGIG (reference sequence). CDR3 protein: CAWSTSTDTQYF. CDR3 DNA: TGTGCCTGGAGTACTAGCACAGATACGCAGTATTTT.

The chain is built from TRBV7-9 and TRBJ2-5, with D uncertain. The CDR3 is made up of 13 amino acids. Germline CDR1 is SEHNR and CDR2 is FQNEAQ (reference sequence). V lost 1 base to trimming and J lost 0 bases, with 3 bases between them. CDR3 nucleotide sequence: TGTGCCAGCAGCTTAGACAACCAAGAGACCCAGTACTTC. This sequence encodes CASSLDNQETQYF.

The CDR3 sequence: CASSQEPLTAAGGDTQYF. The CDR3, as DNA: TGCGCCAGCAGCCAAGAGCCCCTGACGGCAGCGGGGGGCGATACGCAGTATTTT. V and J are TRBV4-3 and TRBJ2-3; 9 nucleotides line up with TRBD2. Trimming cost V 0 bases and J 6 bases; bases outside gene matches: 13. Germline values: CDR1 LGHNA, CDR2 YSLEER. The CDR3 runs to 18 residues.

This clone has more than one count but fewer than ten. V gene TRBV28 combines with J gene TRBJ1-2; no definite D call. Per germline, CDR1 MDHEN and CDR2 SYDVKM. Trimming shortened V by 6 bases and J by 2 bases, and 7 bases separated the two germline ends. The CDR3 is 12 amino acids. CDR3 DNA: TGTGCCAGCAGGACACTGAACTATGGCTACACCTTC. It specifies CASRTLNYGYTF.

This clone was detected only a few times. This chain links TRBV28 with TRBJ1-2; D unresolved. V lost 6 bases to trimming and J lost 1 base, with 27 bases between them. CDR3 length: 19 residues. Germline-derived CDR1 and CDR2 are MDHEN and SYDVKM. The CDR3 region has the DNA TGTGCCAGCAGGGCGACCGTCGGCATAGAAGCGACTTTTAACTATGGCTACACCTTC. It specifies CASRATVGIEATFNYGYTF.

V is TRBV2 and J is TRBJ1-1; 7 nucleotides line up with TRBD1. Germline CDR1 is SNHLY and CDR2 is FYNNEI. The V gene end was trimmed by 4 bases and the J gene end by 6 bases; junction bases not matched to a gene: 14. The CDR3 covers 16 residues. In nucleotides, the CDR3 is TGTGCCAGCAGTGGGGGAAGGACAGGAGGGATGGCTGAAGCTTTCTTT. This encodes CASSGGRTGGMAEAFF.

The chain has TRBV5-6 and TRBJ2-5, with D possibly called TRBD1 or TRBD2 (6 bases each). The CDR3 extends over 13 amino acids. Trimming cost V 3 bases and J 4 bases, with 10 bases left between them. CDR1 SGHDT and CDR2 YYEEEE come from the germline V gene. The CDR3 DNA is TGTGCCAGCAGCTCTAGGGGGGCAGAGACCCAGTACTTC. It is translated as CASSSRGAETQYF.

The chain employs TRBV7-9 and TRBJ2-5; perhaps TRBD2 as D (6 bases). Trimming took off 11 bases at V and 5 bases at J, with 18 bases between the two ends. The CDR3 is 13 amino acids. CDR1 is SEHNR, CDR2 FQNEAQ, per germline (reference sequence). This CDR3 reads CAPTPVGGETQYF. CDR3 bases: TGTGCCCCAACCCCGGTGGGAGGTGAGACCCAGTACTTC.

The chain couples TRBV19 to TRBJ1-2, with D unclear. Germline V gene sequence: CDR1 LNHDA, CDR2 SQIVND (reference sequence). The CDR3 has 13 amino acids. Trimming took 4 bases from V and 3 from J, leaving 9 bases between them. The CDR3 here is CASSRDGHYGYTF. CDR3 nucleotide sequence: TGTGCCAGTAGTAGAGACGGGCACTATGGCTACACCTTC.

This chain links TRBV5-4 with TRBJ2-1; 9 bases match TRBD2. V shed 1 base and J 10 bases; nucleotides not matched to a gene: 9. Germline V lookup: CDR1 SGHNT, CDR2 YYREEE (reference sequence). This CDR3 region has 15 residues. The CDR3 region is CASSLNPREGDEQFF. CDR3 nucleotide sequence: TGTGCCAGCAGCTTGAACCCGCGGGAGGGGGACGAGCAGTTCTTC.

The V call is TRBV6-5, the J call TRBJ1-2; D gene ambiguous. Between the trimmed V and J ends, which lost 2 bases and 2 bases, there was a span of 9 bases. The length of the CDR3 is 14 residues. From germline, CDR1 is MNHEY and CDR2 SVGAGI. CDR3: CASSYANGNYGYTF. Here the CDR3 DNA reads TGTGCCAGCAGTTACGCGAACGGGAACTATGGCTACACCTTC.

The chain employs TRBV23-1 and TRBJ1-5; D ambiguous. TRBV23-1 has ORF status, its function being uncertain. This CDR3 contains 18 residues. V lost 0 bases to trimming and J lost 0 bases, with 15 bases between them. The CDR3 DNA follows: TGCGCCAGCAGTCAATCAGCCGTGGTGGGCTATAGCAATCAGCCCCAGCATTTT. Translating it yields CASSQSAVVGYSNQPQHF.

The chain links TRBV12-3 or TRBV12-4 to TRBJ1-1; weak D call: TRBD1 (5 bases). Trimming left V 1 base short and J 11 bases short, with 11 bases between. The CDR3 is made up of 12 amino acids. This CDR3 is CASSLVQGGAFF. CDR3 sequence (DNA): TGTGCCAGCAGTTTAGTTCAGGGAGGCGCTTTCTTT.

J is TRBJ2-1 and V is TRBV7-6; 14 nucleotides match TRBD2. Trimming cost V 0 bases and J 8 bases; bases outside gene matches: 9. Per the germline V gene, CDR1 is SGHVS and CDR2 is FNYEAQ. The CDR3 length is 18 residues. In DNA, the CDR3 is TGTGCCAGCAGCTTAGCCGCGACTAGCGGGAGGGCCGTCGATGAGCAGTTCTTC. Translating it yields CASSLAATSGRAVDEQFF.